A selection of T cell receptor beta chains follows, all from one sample in a study of T cell repertoires in cytomegalovirus infection. These TCRs are of unknown antigen specificity. TCRdb fed the reads into MiXCR, producing one record per CDR3 protein. The data show approximately 120,000 distinct CDR3 sequences, 25% to 30% seen once. The sample was CD8+ T cells from cultured PBMCs, taken from culture after CMV antigen stimulation. Source of these receptors: a human donor in good health (CMV status not recorded). Some clones in this sample may be carry-over from other donors' samples. CDR3s include the opening cysteine and the closing phenylalanine or tryptophan. Some rows mark clone size as missing; the rest say once, few, many or name a class of expanded clone.

cdr3_length: 14; v_call: TRBV9; clone_size: once; j_call: TRBJ1-1; cdr3_aa: CASSPGAGLTEAFF
cdr3_length: 10; v_call: TRBV12-3/TRBV12-4; clone_size: .; j_call: TRBJ2-1; cdr3_aa: CASGVNEQFF
cdr3_length: 14; v_call: TRBV6-5; clone_size: few; j_call: TRBJ2-3; cdr3_aa: CASSYSMGADTQYF
cdr3_length: 15; v_call: TRBV2; clone_size: .; j_call: TRBJ1-5; cdr3_aa: CASSAGGYGNQPQHF
cdr3_length: 16; v_call: TRBV28; clone_size: few; j_call: TRBJ2-2; cdr3_aa: CATSFPVRGVIGELFF
cdr3_length: 17; v_call: TRBV25-1; clone_size: .; j_call: TRBJ1-1; cdr3_aa: CASRWGSRADMNTEAFF
cdr3_length: 14; v_call: TRBV6-2/TRBV6-3; clone_size: .; j_call: TRBJ2-3; cdr3_aa: CATDRRAGTDTQYF
cdr3_length: 13; v_call: TRBV27; clone_size: .; j_call: TRBJ2-2; cdr3_aa: CASRWGAIGELFF
cdr3_length: 16; v_call: TRBV19; clone_size: .; j_call: TRBJ1-5; cdr3_aa: CASSPDRGFSNQPRHF
cdr3_length: 14; v_call: TRBV10-3; clone_size: few; j_call: TRBJ2-7; cdr3_aa: CAISAGHLSYEQYF
cdr3_length: 13; v_call: TRBV12-3/TRBV12-4; clone_size: .; j_call: TRBJ1-1; cdr3_aa: CASSLAPYTEAFF
cdr3_length: 13; v_call: TRBV27; clone_size: .; j_call: TRBJ1-2; cdr3_aa: CASSGTGGNGYTF
cdr3_length: 17; v_call: TRBV13; clone_size: .; j_call: TRBJ1-2; cdr3_aa: CASSEGTGDHSRYGYTF
cdr3_length: 15; v_call: TRBV6-5; clone_size: few; j_call: TRBJ1-5; cdr3_aa: CASSYSRGAGQPQHF
cdr3_length: 17; v_call: TRBV28; clone_size: .; j_call: TRBJ2-5; cdr3_aa: CASSFLTSGGAGETQYF
cdr3_length: 12; v_call: TRBV5-6; clone_size: .; j_call: TRBJ1-1; cdr3_aa: CASSPGDTEAFF
cdr3_length: 16; v_call: TRBV3-1; clone_size: .; j_call: TRBJ1-6; cdr3_aa: CASSLTRRPYNSPLHF
cdr3_length: 16; v_call: TRBV12-3/TRBV12-4; clone_size: once; j_call: TRBJ2-1; cdr3_aa: CASSPTAGQGAGGQFF
cdr3_length: 11; v_call: TRBV29-1; clone_size: .; j_call: TRBJ1-2; cdr3_aa: CSVEEPVGYTF
cdr3_length: 14; v_call: TRBV20-1; clone_size: few; j_call: TRBJ2-7; cdr3_aa: CSAQDSSSSYEQYF
cdr3_length: 13; v_call: TRBV25-1; clone_size: .; j_call: TRBJ2-2; cdr3_aa: CASRGGGTGELFF
cdr3_length: 10; v_call: TRBV12-3/TRBV12-4; clone_size: .; j_call: TRBJ2-3; cdr3_aa: CARGLDTQYF
cdr3_length: 12; v_call: TRBV6-1; clone_size: few; j_call: TRBJ1-1; cdr3_aa: CASSYAGAEAFF
cdr3_length: 15; v_call: TRBV4-1; clone_size: many; j_call: TRBJ2-5; cdr3_aa: CASSHVTGGQETQYF
cdr3_length: 11; v_call: TRBV7-9; clone_size: few; j_call: TRBJ1-2; cdr3_aa: CAGRQGDGYTF
cdr3_length: 18; v_call: TRBV4-1; clone_size: .; j_call: TRBJ2-5; cdr3_aa: CASSQDPSGGGPQETQYF
cdr3_length: 14; v_call: TRBV6-5; clone_size: once; j_call: TRBJ2-3; cdr3_aa: CASRSRGATDTQYF
cdr3_length: 12; v_call: TRBV2; clone_size: .; j_call: TRBJ1-1; cdr3_aa: CAYGGVGTEAFF
cdr3_length: 16; v_call: TRBV3-1; clone_size: .; j_call: TRBJ1-5; cdr3_aa: CASSQGRWWPDQPQHF
cdr3_length: 19; v_call: TRBV7-9; clone_size: few; j_call: TRBJ2-3; cdr3_aa: CASSLRAWLAGGMTDTQYF
cdr3_length: 14; v_call: TRBV5-4; clone_size: few; j_call: TRBJ1-2; cdr3_aa: CASSFDTTQDGYTF
cdr3_length: 14; v_call: TRBV6-5; clone_size: few; j_call: TRBJ1-1; cdr3_aa: CASSYIGQYTEAFF
cdr3_length: 13; v_call: TRBV12-3/TRBV12-4; clone_size: .; j_call: TRBJ2-7; cdr3_aa: CASSLAGGFIQYF
cdr3_length: 16; v_call: TRBV7-7; clone_size: many; j_call: TRBJ2-5; cdr3_aa: CASSLEAAGGQETQYF
cdr3_length: 14; v_call: TRBV3-1; clone_size: few; j_call: TRBJ2-1; cdr3_aa: CASSQDLGGNEQFF
cdr3_length: 15; v_call: TRBV7-2; clone_size: many; j_call: TRBJ1-6; cdr3_aa: CASSLVVQGNSPLHF
cdr3_length: 15; v_call: TRBV7-6; clone_size: .; j_call: TRBJ1-1; cdr3_aa: CASSFIRDRITEAFF
cdr3_length: 16; v_call: TRBV4-1; clone_size: .; j_call: TRBJ1-2; cdr3_aa: CASSQVGLNGDYGYTF
cdr3_length: 13; v_call: TRBV24-1; clone_size: .; j_call: TRBJ2-1; cdr3_aa: CATSDSHYNEQFF
cdr3_length: 15; v_call: TRBV7-9; clone_size: few; j_call: TRBJ1-1; cdr3_aa: CASSSHTGVGTEAFF
cdr3_length: 14; v_call: TRBV7-6; clone_size: .; j_call: TRBJ2-2; cdr3_aa: CASSPRQHTGELFF
cdr3_length: 14; v_call: TRBV4-1; clone_size: .; j_call: TRBJ1-1; cdr3_aa: CASSHEGMNTEAFF
cdr3_length: 13; v_call: TRBV12-3/TRBV12-4; clone_size: .; j_call: TRBJ2-7; cdr3_aa: CANSFGVFYEQYF
cdr3_length: 12; v_call: TRBV7-8; clone_size: few; j_call: TRBJ2-7; cdr3_aa: CASSSMAAEQYF
cdr3_length: 12; v_call: TRBV7-2; clone_size: many; j_call: TRBJ2-7; cdr3_aa: CASSLIDRDKTF
cdr3_length: 13; v_call: TRBV24-1; clone_size: many; j_call: TRBJ2-7; cdr3_aa: CATSEPGRYEQYF
cdr3_length: 14; v_call: TRBV6-6; clone_size: few; j_call: TRBJ2-3; cdr3_aa: CASTLAGGADTQYF
cdr3_length: 14; v_call: TRBV29-1; clone_size: .; j_call: TRBJ2-7; cdr3_aa: CSVELAGGSYEQYF
cdr3_length: 14; v_call: TRBV28; clone_size: many; j_call: TRBJ1-1; cdr3_aa: CASSLVQGFTEAFF
cdr3_length: 14; v_call: TRBV27; clone_size: few; j_call: TRBJ1-2; cdr3_aa: CATRGRGYNYGYTF